What follows are 32 T cell receptor beta chains derived from one specimen sequenced in a study of tumor and adjacent non-tumor tissue in lung cancer. The library came from three nested PCR rounds adapted from ARM-PCR protocols. TCRdb processed the multiplex PCR reads anew with MiXCR; each CDR3 protein has one entry. This table has roughly 120,000 distinct CDR3 sequences, 75% appearing once. RNA was extracted from bulk tissue without any cell sorting. The material sequenced was lung tumor tissue. Source of these receptors: a woman aged 60 to 75 with non-small cell lung cancer.

The rearrangement links TRBV4-3 to TRBJ2-7; tentative D call: TRBD2 (6 bases). Germline V gene data show CDR1 as LGHNA and CDR2 as YSLEER. The length of the CDR3 is 14 residues. With 2 bases removed from V and 6 bases from J, the gap between germline ends came to 14 bases. The CDR3 reads CASSQFITGLEQYF. CDR3 sequence (DNA): TGCGCCAGCAGCCAATTCATCACGGGACTCGAGCAGTACTTC.

Worth noting for this clonotype: One end of the junction does not line up with germline, which may come from a read error. The J gene is TRBJ2-2, the V gene TRBV6-2 or TRBV6-3, with 7 bases that match TRBD2. CDR3 size: 17 residues. Germline CDR1 MNHEY, CDR2 SVGEGT. CDR3 in amino acids: CGSSYTQQRANSGEPFF. The DNA of the CDR3 is TGTGGCAGCAGTTACACCCAACAGAGGGCCAACAGCGGGGAGCCGTTTTTT.

The gene calls are TRBV11-3 and TRBJ1-5, with 7 positions matching TRBD1. With 9 bases clipped from V and 6 bases from J, the junction kept 8 bases outside the gene matches. Germline loops: CDR1 SGHNT, CDR2 YENEEA. The CDR3 covers 13 residues. CDR3 protein: CASSPHRGQPQHF. In DNA form, the CDR3 reads TGTGCCAGTAGCCCGCACAGGGGTCAGCCCCAGCATTTT.

The chain couples TRBV11-1 to TRBJ1-2; no reliable D call. In germline, CDR1 is SGHAT, CDR2 FQDESV (reference sequence). Between the trimmed V and J ends, which lost 11 bases and 4 bases, there was a span of 20 bases. This CDR3 is 14 amino acids long. This CDR3 is CAGNSHGPLYGYTF. In DNA, the CDR3 is TGTGCCGGCAACTCACATGGCCCGCTCTATGGCTACACCTTC.

Remarks on this clonotype: The junction departs from germline at one end; a sequencing error may be responsible. This chain's CDR3 is CASSYGTSVGYEEYF. Written as DNA, the CDR3 is TGTGCCAGCAGCTACGGGACTAGCGTGGGCTACGAGGAGTACTTC. The J gene is TRBJ2-7, the V gene TRBV11-2; 10 bases align to TRBD2. Germline lookup yields CDR1 SGHAT and CDR2 FQNNGV. The CDR3 consists of 15 residues.

This clonotype was seen ten or more times. The rearrangement links TRBV12-3 or TRBV12-4 to TRBJ1-1; D is unclear. This CDR3 is 12 amino acids long. The V end was cut by 1 base, the J end by 11 bases, with 11 bases between. CDR3 coding DNA: TGTGCCAGCAGTTTAGGGGCCGGAGGCGCTTTCTTT. It codes for CASSLGAGGAFF.

The sample holds a few counts of this clonotype. The chain couples TRBV28 to TRBJ1-2; the D gene is possibly TRBD1 (5 bases). The germline V gene encodes CDR1 MDHEN and CDR2 SYDVKM. Trimming took off 4 bases at V and 1 base at J, with 7 bases between the two ends. The CDR3 has 13 amino acids. CDR3: CASSSGYNYGYTF. The DNA of the CDR3 is TGTGCCAGCAGTTCAGGGTATAACTATGGCTACACCTTC.

Worth noting for this clonotype: A much larger clone differs by one base, so this may be a read error. The chain joins TRBV20-1 to TRBJ2-3, with a weak D call TRBD1 (6 bases). CDR1 DFQATT and CDR2 SNEGSKA come from the germline V gene (reference sequence). This CDR3 has 14 residues. With 5 bases removed from V and 2 bases from J, the gap between germline ends came to 14 bases. The CDR3 coding sequence is TGCAGTGCTCCCGGGACACTACACACAGATACGCAGTATTTT. Its translation: CSAPGTLHTDTQYF.

This chain links TRBV6-5 with TRBJ2-7, with 9 bases lining up with TRBD1. Looked up from germline, CDR1 is MNHEY and CDR2 is SVGAGI. This CDR3 spans 15 amino acids. The J segment lost 3 bases and the V segment lost 8 bases, leaving 11 bases of the junction unmatched. The chain's CDR3 is CASGDVGTGIYEQYF. As DNA, the CDR3 is TGTGCCAGCGGTGACGTCGGGACAGGGATCTACGAGCAGTACTTC.

To note about this clonotype: Sequence at one end of the junction differs from germline and may be a read error. The V and J genes are TRBV11-3 and TRBJ2-3, with D tentatively TRBD1 or TRBD2 (5 bases each). The CDR3 extends over 15 amino acids. Germline V gene data show CDR1 as SGHNT and CDR2 as YENEEA. The CDR3 nucleotides are TGTGCTAGCAGCCCCGCCGGGCAGGGAGATCATAGGCTGTATTTT. It is translated as CASSPAGQGDHRLYF.

Remarks on this clonotype: Given a much more abundant clone one base away, this may be a read error. This CDR3 fails to terminate in the conserved phenylalanine or tryptophan, so it likely reflects a read error. The gene calls are TRBV6-5 and TRBJ1-2, with D possibly matching TRBD1 (6 bases). CDR1 MNHEY and CDR2 SVGAGI come from the germline V gene. CDR3 length: 15 residues. The V end lost 5 bases, the J end lost 6 bases, and 19 bases lay between the germline ends. The CDR3 DNA sequence: TGTGCCAGCAGTACCCCAAGACAGCGGGACAATGGCTACACCTTA. This gives the protein CASSTPRQRDNGYTL.

This clonotype was seen ten or more times. The genes are TRBV7-3 and TRBJ2-3; D unclear. The CDR3 covers 12 residues. V gave up 5 bases and J gave up 6 bases, with 9 bases separating them. Germline CDR1 and CDR2: SGHTA and FQGTGA. CDR3 nucleotides: TGTGCCAGCAGCCAAGGGCAGGATACGCAGTATTTT. Encoded protein: CASSQGQDTQYF. The full variable domain, with the rest looked up from reference TRBV7-3 and TRBJ2-3, is GAGVSQTPSNKVTEKGKYVELRCDPISGHTALYWYRQSLGQGPEFLIYFQGTGAADDSGLPNDRFFAVRPEGSVSTLKIQRTERGDSAVYLCASSQGQDTQYFGPGTRLTVL.

Concerning this clonotype itself: Germline is not matched at one junction end, which may reflect a read error. The chain links TRBV11-1 to TRBJ2-6; 9 nucleotides agree with TRBD2. The length of the CDR3 is 17 residues. Germline V lookup: CDR1 SGHAT, CDR2 FQDESV (reference sequence). CDR3 region: CAISLGTSGSGVNVLTF. The DNA for the CDR3 is TGTGCCATCAGCTTAGGAACTAGCGGGTCTGGGGTCAACGTCCTGACTTTC.

The V and J genes are TRBV10-3 and TRBJ2-7; D is undetermined. V shed 0 bases and J shed 3 bases, with 15 bases lying between them. CDR1 is ENHRY and CDR2 is SYGVKD in the germline V gene. There are 16 residues in the CDR3. The CDR3 sequence is CAISESAALNVYEQYF. CDR3 in DNA: TGTGCCATCAGTGAGTCGGCCGCCCTTAACGTCTACGAGCAGTACTTC.

Turning to this clonotype: A read error may produce the germline difference seen at one junction end. This sequence joins TRBV20-1 and TRBJ2-5; D remains unclear. The CDR3 sequence is 14 residues long. The germline V gene has CDR1 DFQATT and CDR2 SNEGSKA (reference sequence). CDR3 sequence: CSARDLGTLVNQYF. Written as DNA, the CDR3 is TGCAGTGCTAGAGATTTAGGCACCTTAGTGAACCAGTACTTT.

To note about this clonotype: A much larger clone differs by one base, so this may be a read error. V and J are TRBV7-8 and TRBJ1-4; D gene uncertain. This CDR3 has 15 amino acids. From germline, CDR1 is SGHVS and CDR2 FQNEAQ. Here the CDR3 reads CASSPRRATNEKVFF. In DNA, the CDR3 is TGTGCCAGCAGCCCGAGGCGGGCAACTAATGAAAAAGTGTTTTTT.

V usage is TRBV11-2 and J usage is TRBJ1-2; D is perhaps TRBD1 (5 bases). Per the germline V gene, CDR1 is SGHAT and CDR2 is FQNNGV. There are 15 residues in the CDR3. With 9 bases removed from V and 1 base from J, the gap between germline ends came to 18 bases. The CDR3 coding sequence is TGTGCCAGAAGCGTTACAGGCCCTCATAACTATGGCTACACCTTC. Residues: CARSVTGPHNYGYTF.

Points on this clonotype: One base away lies a much larger clone, so this may be a sequencing read error. The chain carries TRBV6-1 and TRBJ1-6, with a weak D call TRBD1 (6 bases). The CDR3 runs to 12 residues. The germline V gene has CDR1 MNHNS and CDR2 SASEGT. V lost 10 bases and J 10 bases, leaving 14 bases between the germline ends. The CDR3 nucleotides are TGTGCCAACAGAACAGGGAAATCACCCCTCCACTTT. It codes for CANRTGKSPLHF.

Comments on this clonotype: Relative to the germline gene, one junction end is altered; a read error may explain this. The gene calls are TRBV11-3 and TRBJ2-1, with 12 bases fitting TRBD2. CDR1 and CDR2 from the germline V gene are SGHNT and YENEEA. The CDR3 totals 17 residues. CDR3 DNA sequence: TGTCCCAGTAGCTTAGAGTTGACTAGCGGGAGCCACAATGAACACTTCTTC. Translating gives CPSSLELTSGSHNEHFF. The variable domain in full, completed from reference TRBV11-3 and TRBJ2-1, reads EAGVVQSPRYKIIEKKQPVAFWCNPISGHNTLYWYLQNLGQGPELLIRYENEEAVDDSQLPKDRFSAERLKGVDSTLKIQPAELGDSAVYLCPSSLELTSGSHNEHFFGPGTRLTVL.

On this clonotype itself: A much larger clone differs from this one at a single base, so this may be a read error. This chain joins TRBV11-1 and TRBJ1-5; TRBD2 is a possible D gene (6 bases). The J call may not be correct, given that the DNA end is closer to TRBJ2-3. The germline gives CDR1 SGHAT, CDR2 FQDESV (reference sequence). The CDR3 has 13 residues. In DNA, the CDR3 is TGTGCCAGCAGCTTGGTGGGAGGTCAGCCCCAGTATTTT. It yields the protein CASSLVGGQPQYF.

This clonotype was counted at least ten times. This chain links TRBV20-1 with TRBJ2-5; 8 bases are shared with TRBD2. This CDR3 spans 13 amino acids. The V and J ends lost 6 bases and 5 bases, in that order; junction bases with no gene match: 8. CDR1 DFQATT and CDR2 SNEGSKA come from the germline V gene (reference sequence). The chain's CDR3 is CSAKSGSPETQYF. DNA for the CDR3: TGCAGTGCCAAAAGCGGGAGCCCGGAGACCCAGTACTTC.

As concerns this clonotype: Germline is not matched at one junction end, which may reflect a read error. The chain combines TRBV12-3 or TRBV12-4 with TRBJ2-3; D gene ambiguous. This CDR3 has 14 residues. CDR3 DNA sequence: TGTGCCAACAGTTTCGGGCTGGGCCGAGATACGCAATATTTT. Its translation is CANSFGLGRDTQYF.

Note on this clonotype: Possible read error: a much larger clone is one base away. No conserved phenylalanine or tryptophan is present at the end of the CDR3, so a read error is the likely explanation. The chain uses TRBV9 and TRBJ2-2; 9 positions match TRBD2. Looked up from germline, CDR1 is SGDLS and CDR2 is YYNGEE. The V and J ends lost 0 bases and 6 bases, in that order; junction bases with no gene match: 0. The CDR3 runs to 14 residues. The CDR3 bases are TGTGCCAGCAGCGTAGTAGCGGGAGCCGGGGAGCTGTTTCTT. Protein product: CASSVVAGAGELFL.

Points on this clonotype: Germline is not matched at one junction end, which may reflect a read error. The chain uses TRBV4-3 and TRBJ2-1; 9 bases are shared with TRBD2. This CDR3 spans 15 amino acids. Germline CDR1 reads LGHNA; CDR2 reads YSLEER. CDR3 region: CAISRTSEGYSELFF. CDR3 coding DNA: TGCGCCATCAGCCGGACTAGCGAGGGGTACAGTGAACTGTTCTTC.

In the case of this clonotype: A read error may produce the germline difference seen at one junction end. J is TRBJ2-5 and V is TRBV11-2, with D perhaps matching TRBD2 (6 bases). Germline CDR1 is SGHAT and CDR2 is FQNNGV. The CDR3 is made up of 13 amino acids. CDR3 in DNA: TGTGCCAGCAGCTTAAGGTGGAGGGAGACTCAGAACTTC. It codes for CASSLRWRETQNF. The full variable domain, with the rest looked up from reference TRBV11-2 and TRBJ2-5, is EAGVAQSPRYKIIEKRQSVAFWCNPISGHATLYWYQQILGQGPKLLIQFQNNGVVDDSQLPKDRFSAERLKGVDSTLKIQPAKLEDSAVYLCASSLRWRETQNFGPGTRLLVL.

There are a few counts of this clonotype. The gene calls are TRBV28 and TRBJ2-1; unclear D gene. Trimming took 6 bases from V and 3 from J, leaving 18 bases between them. Germline CDR1 MDHEN, CDR2 SYDVKM. The CDR3 totals 16 residues. Here the CDR3 reads CASSILRIGNYNEQFF. Written as DNA, the CDR3 is TGTGCCAGCAGCATTTTGAGGATAGGGAACTACAATGAGCAGTTCTTC.

By sample share, this clonotype is medium-sized. The chain employs TRBV12-3 or TRBV12-4 and TRBJ2-6, with D possibly TRBD2 on 5 matching bases. CDR3 length: 16 amino acids. Trimming stripped 5 bases from V and 4 bases from J, with 15 bases between. The CDR3 nucleotides are TGTGCCAGCAGTGGCGGGCGAGTCTCCGGGGCCAACGTCCTGACTTTC. Amino acid sequence: CASSGGRVSGANVLTF.

A few counts support this clonotype. A much larger clone sits a single nucleotide away, making a read error possible. The J gene is TRBJ2-6, the V gene TRBV6-6; D remains ambiguous. CDR1 and CDR2 from the germline V gene are MNHNY and SVGAGI (reference sequence). This CDR3 is 14 amino acids long. The DNA for the CDR3 is TGTACCAGCAGTTACCAGTCAGGGGCCAACGTCCTGACTTTC. Its translation: CTSSYQSGANVLTF.

Comments on this clonotype: A much larger clone lies a single base off, so this may be a read error. This chain uses TRBV12-3 or TRBV12-4 with TRBJ2-5; unclear D gene. This CDR3 comprises 16 residues. Trimming shortened V by 1 base and J by 2 bases, and 14 bases separated the two germline ends. CDR3 nucleotide sequence: TGTGCCAGCAGTTTAGGTAGCCTTGAAGTTCAAGAGACCCAGTACTTC. Its protein is CASSLGSLEVQETQYF.

Notes on this clonotype: At one boundary the junction diverges from the germline segment, which might be a read error. The J gene is TRBJ2-1, the V gene TRBV11-3; a weak D match, TRBD2 (6 bases). Germline V gene sequence: CDR1 SGHNT, CDR2 YENEEA. CDR3 length: 17 amino acids. Here the CDR3 reads CASSLELTSGIHNKQFF. As DNA, the CDR3 is TGTGCCAGCAGTTTAGAGTTGACTAGTGGGATCCACAATAAGCAGTTCTTC.

With regard to this clonotype: This may stem from a read error, because a much larger clone lies one nucleotide away. In nucleotides, the CDR3 is TGCAGCGCTGGGGGCGGCTGGGGTGAAGCTTTCTTT. It yields the protein CSAGGGWGEAFF. This sequence joins TRBV29-1 and TRBJ1-1, with TRBD1 as a possible D gene (6 bases). The length of the CDR3 is 12 residues. Trimming removed 7 bases at V and 7 bases at J, with 16 bases between. CDR1 is SQVTM, CDR2 ANQGSEA, per germline.

The table lists this clonotype with a count of one. The chain is built from TRBV20-1 and TRBJ2-1; perhaps TRBD2 as D (6 bases). The CDR3 totals 16 residues. Trimming took 5 bases from V and 8 from J, leaving 25 bases between them. Germline CDR1 reads DFQATT; CDR2 reads SNEGSKA (reference sequence). The CDR3 bases are TGCAGTGCTGGATTCCTGGGAACGGAGGGGAACGATGAGCAGTTCTTC. Encoded protein: CSAGFLGTEGNDEQFF.